This T cell receptor beta chain emerged from a study of OX40 agonist ivuxolimab in advanced cancers. Points from the study as a whole: Specificity for antigen went undetermined in the expanded peripheral T cells. Some of the nonresponding patients also showed low levels of normalized T-cell clonal expansion.

Germline CDR1 is SGDLS and CDR2 is YYNGEE. This CDR3 has 17 residues. The germline V and J ends were trimmed by 0 bases and 0 bases, with 13 bases remaining between them. Some clones are missing from TCRdb's copy, which holds only in-frame ones; the method was immunoSEQ multiplex PCR. There are approximately 80,000 clones in the sample; 75% to 90% occur only once, and around 0.19% lies in the top ten. Exclusion of a patient followed from autoimmune disease history or systemic immunosuppression. For this clone: Antigen specificity is unknown.

The chain joins TRBV9 to TRBJ2-1; D possibly matches TRBD1 or TRBD2 (5 bases each). This receptor was taken from an adult with an advanced solid tumor such as melanoma, head and neck, liver or kidney cancer. The source material was CD4+ or CD8+ T cells sorted from blood, sampled in a trial of the OX40 agonist ivuxolimab. CDR3 in amino acids: CASSVVSGGFSYNEQFF. The CDR3 bases are TGTGCCAGCAGCGTAGTAAGTGGGGGATTCTCCTACAATGAGCAGTTCTTC. Complete variable domain (other parts from reference TRBV9 and TRBJ2-1): DSGVTQTPKHLITATGQRVTLRCSPRSGDLSVYWYQQSLDQGLQFLIQYYNGEERAKGNILERFSAQQFPDLHSELNLSSLELGDSALYFCASSVVSGGFSYNEQFFGPGTRLTVL.